Below are 12 T cell receptor beta chains sequenced from a single sample in a study of blood T cells in healthy people across ages (dated by TCRdb to the mid-2010s). The library was built by means of 5' RACE. Sequencing was performed on an Illumina HiSeq 2500. A second PCR of roughly 6 to 11 cycles was run with a J-beta primer mix and a sample-barcoded 5' primer. TCRdb passed the public sequencing reads through fastp at Q25 and MiXCR, retaining productive beta sequences. CDR3 protein duplicates are merged, each entry listing the most common genes and DNA. Recorded for this sample are over a million distinct CDR3 sequences; approximately 59% of them occurred a single time. The leading ten clones occupy about 6.7% of the sample. Material for sequencing was blood. These receptors originate from a man aged 18 to 35 in good health.

The chain is built from TRBV5-1 and TRBJ2-1; TRBD2 agrees at 11 bases. The DNA end lines up better with TRBJ2-7; the J call may be wrong. Germline V gene sequence: CDR1 SGHRS, CDR2 YFSETQ. The CDR3 loop spans 20 amino acids. The DNA of the CDR3 is TGCGCCAGCAGCTTGCGGTCCATACCCCCTGGGACTAGCGGAGACAATGAGCAGTACTTC. Its translation is CASSLRSIPPGTSGDNEQYF.

This clonotype was observed a few times. This chain uses TRBV7-9 with TRBJ2-1, with 7 bases fitting TRBD2. The length of the CDR3 is 16 residues. Germline V gene data show CDR1 as SEHNR and CDR2 as FQNEAQ (reference sequence). The junction had 12 bases not matched to a gene; V was cut back by 7 bases and J by 3 bases. The CDR3 is CASTHITSANYNEQFF. In DNA form, the CDR3 reads TGTGCCAGCACTCACATAACTAGCGCCAACTACAATGAGCAGTTCTTC.

The chain joins TRBV4-3 to TRBJ2-3; D call uncertain. This CDR3 is 15 amino acids long. In germline, CDR1 is LGHNA, CDR2 YSLEER. Trimming took 1 base from V and 6 from J, leaving 14 bases between them. CDR3 in DNA: TGCGCCAGCAGCCAAGTTATAGCTGAGGCGGATACGCAGTATTTT. Protein sequence: CASSQVIAEADTQYF.

The chain uses TRBV9 and TRBJ2-3; possibly TRBD2 for D (5 bases). V lost 0 bases and J 3 bases, leaving 11 bases between the germline ends. The CDR3 contains 15 residues. Germline V lookup: CDR1 SGDLS, CDR2 YYNGEE. The CDR3, as DNA: TGTGCCAGCAGCGTAGCTAAGACGGGAACAGATACGCAGTATTTT. It translates to CASSVAKTGTDTQYF.

The chain combines TRBV12-3 or TRBV12-4 with TRBJ1-5; no definite D call. The CDR3 loop spans 14 amino acids. Trimming left V 7 bases short and J 0 bases short, with 10 bases between. Written as DNA, the CDR3 is TGTGCCAGCACCGCGGCGGGTAGCAATCAGCCCCAGCATTTT. This translates into CASTAAGSNQPQHF.

On this clonotype itself: Relative to the germline gene, one junction end is altered; a read error may explain this. J is TRBJ2-3 and V is TRBV5-1, with 8 positions matching TRBD2. CDR1 and CDR2 from the germline V gene are SGHRS and YFSETQ. The CDR3 consists of 14 residues. Here the CDR3 DNA reads TGCGCCAGCAGCCAACGGGGGGGCACAGAGACGCAGTATTTT. Residues: CASSQRGGTETQYF.

This chain links TRBV27 with TRBJ2-1; 12 bases agree with TRBD2. V was clipped by 3 bases and J by 4 bases; unmatched bases: 4. The length of the CDR3 is 16 residues. Germline V gene lookup returns CDR1 MNHEY and CDR2 SMNVEV (reference sequence). As DNA, the CDR3 is TGTGCCAGCAGTTTCCTACTAGCGGGGGGTTACAATGAGCAGTTCTTC. Protein sequence: CASSFLLAGGYNEQFF.

V gene TRBV4-1 combines with J gene TRBJ2-3; TRBD2 agrees at 7 bases. Germline CDR1 reads MGHRA; CDR2 reads YSYEKL. CDR3 length equals 14 residues. J gave up 9 bases and V 2 bases, and 8 bases lay outside the gene matches. CDR3 loop: CASSQTGLGQTQYF. CDR3 DNA sequence: TGCGCCAGCAGCCAAACCGGACTAGGTCAAACGCAGTATTTT.

The genes are TRBV11-2 and TRBJ1-2; D remains unclear. The CDR3 covers 13 residues. The V and J ends lost 5 bases and 5 bases respectively, with 12 bases between them. Germline-derived CDR1 and CDR2 are SGHAT and FQNNGV. The CDR3 loop is CASSPSSLYGYTF. In DNA form, the CDR3 reads TGTGCCAGCAGCCCCAGCAGCCTTTATGGCTACACCTTC.

The V gene is TRBV7-2, the J gene TRBJ2-1; D gene unclear. CDR1 is SGHTA and CDR2 is FQGNSA in the germline V gene. The CDR3 loop spans 13 amino acids. V was pared by 5 bases and J by 5 bases, with 10 bases between. CDR3 sequence reads: CASSQSPNNEQFF. The CDR3 coding sequence is TGTGCCAGCAGCCAAAGCCCCAACAATGAGCAGTTCTTC. The full variable domain, rest sourced from reference TRBV7-2 and TRBJ2-1, is GAGVSQSPSNKVTEKGKDVELRCDPISGHTALYWYRQSLGQGLEFLIYFQGNSAPDKSGLPSDRFSAERTGGSVSTLTIQRTQQEDSAVYLCASSQSPNNEQFFGPGTRLTVL.

This clonotype was detected ten times or more. The chain recombines TRBV27 with TRBJ2-6; no clear D. V was shortened by 1 base and J by 0 bases, with 13 bases between the two germline ends. Germline V gives CDR1 MNHEY, CDR2 SMNVEV (reference sequence). This CDR3 comprises 18 residues. DNA for the CDR3: TGTGCCAGCAGTTTATATCTGGGCACCCGCTCTGGGGCCAACGTCCTGACTTTC. It encodes CASSLYLGTRSGANVLTF.

This clonotype turned up a few times. V gene TRBV7-2 combines with J gene TRBJ2-3; perhaps TRBD1 as D (5 bases). Trimming took off 0 bases at V and 4 bases at J, with 8 bases between the two ends. This CDR3 has 14 amino acids. The germline gives CDR1 SGHTA, CDR2 FQGNSA. The CDR3 coding sequence is TGTGCCAGCAGCTTAGCCCAGGGTCCAGATACGCAGTATTTT. Its protein is CASSLAQGPDTQYF.